This T cell receptor (beta chain) was recorded in a study of beta chain features in type 1 diabetes. In the study overall: Cell yields, gender and age were similar in healthy donors and patients. General observations from the study: TCRB CDR3 length was moderately but significantly reduced in all four CD4+ subsets of Type 1 diabetes patients.

The investigators reverse transcribed all of the isolated RNA, so they sequenced expressed TCRB transcripts. About 3.6 million reads were obtained on average from naive, central memory and regulatory T cell samples. The protocol was immunoSEQ multiplex PCR, while the TCRdb copy is restricted to in-frame clones and leaves out a portion. Seen here are 15,000 to 18,000 clones, almost 70% observed once, and the top ten hold 2.5%. V lost 3 bases to trimming and J lost 3 bases, with 8 bases between them. The CDR3 loop spans 13 amino acids. Germline CDR1 is MNHEY and CDR2 is SMNVEV (reference sequence). With respect to this clone: Its matching antigen is unknown.

J is TRBJ1-1 and V is TRBV27, with D unclear. This receptor was identified in a man aged 25-40 years with type 1 diabetes. Sequences were obtained from Tregs from blood. CDR3 nucleotide sequence: TGTGCCAGCAGTTTGTTCTCTGACACTGAAGCTTTCTTT. Amino acids: CASSLFSDTEAFF.